Listed below are T cell receptor beta chains from one sample, sequenced in a study of spatial heterogeneity in lung cancer. Each CDR3 protein is one row after TCRdb ran MiXCR on the 5' RACE reads. This sample carries approximately 2,500 distinct CDR3 sequences, 25% to 40% of them seen once, and the ten largest clones take roughly 76%. The source material was PBMCs, sampled at surgery. These receptor sequences come from a male donor with early-stage non-small cell lung cancer. Each CDR3 is given with its conserved first and last residue. The D gene is left open where the match is weak. Clone size appears in some rows only: once, few, many, or a class for an expanded clone.

J gene	D gene	clone size	V gene	CDR3 DNA	CDR3 protein
TRBJ1-1	.	.	TRBV7-9	TGTGCCAGCGCGGTAGGGGGGAGTGAAGCTTTCTTT	CASAVGGSEAFF
TRBJ2-6	.	medium-sized	TRBV4-2	TGTGCCAGCAGCCTTGCCGGACAGGGAGGGTCCGGGGCCAACGTCCTGACTTTC	CASSLAGQGGSGANVLTF
TRBJ2-7	TRBD2	medium-sized	TRBV5-6	TGTGCCAGCAGCTTGGTCCGACGGGAGGGGCTGGGATACGAGCAGTACTTC	CASSLVRREGLGYEQYF
TRBJ2-7	TRBD1	.	TRBV3-1	TGTGCCAGCAGACGCGGGACAGGGGGCAACTACGAGCAGTACTTC	CASRRGTGGNYEQYF
TRBJ2-7	.	many	TRBV7-9	TGTGCCAGCAGCTTAGCGACAGTCCTACCCTACGAGCAGTACTTC	CASSLATVLPYEQYF
TRBJ2-7	.	many	TRBV7-9	TGTGCCAGCAGCCCTCCAGCCTTTTACGAGCAGTACTTC	CASSPPAFYEQYF
TRBJ1-4	.	.	TRBV6-2/TRBV6-3	TGTGCCAGCAGTTTGACGGAAGTCGACGAAAAACTGTTTTTT	CASSLTEVDEKLFF
TRBJ2-1	TRBD2	many	TRBV11-1	TGTGCCAGCAACCCATCTAGCGGAGCCTCCTACAATGAGCAGTTCTTC	CASNPSSGASYNEQFF
TRBJ1-2	TRBD1	many	TRBV12-3/TRBV12-4	TGTGCCAGCATCCCTTTTTGGCCAGGGGACAGATTAAACTATGGCTACACCTTC	CASIPFWPGDRLNYGYTF
TRBJ2-5	TRBD2	many	TRBV7-6	TGTGCCAGCAGCTCACCACCGCAAACGCTAGCGGGAGGAAGAGAGACCCAGTACTTC	CASSSPPQTLAGGRETQYF
TRBJ2-1	.	.	TRBV10-3	TGTGCCATCAGTGAAATGGACGATGAGCAGTTCTTC	CAISEMDDEQFF
TRBJ2-3	TRBD2	many	TRBV20-1	TGCAGTGCCACGTCCCAGCGGGAGGGTTATACGCAGTATTTT	CSATSQREGYTQYF
TRBJ1-4	.	.	TRBV2	TGTGCCAGCAATCGTGGGGGAGGTGAAAAACTGTTTTTT	CASNRGGGEKLFF
TRBJ2-2	.	.	TRBV12-3/TRBV12-4	TGTGCCAGCAGGTCGGGACGGGAGAACACCGGGGAGCTGTTTTTT	CASRSGRENTGELFF
TRBJ2-1	.	.	TRBV7-8	TGTGCCAGCAGCTTAAGAGCCGGGTTCTATTACAATGAGCAGTTCTTC	CASSLRAGFYYNEQFF
TRBJ2-1	.	.	TRBV5-1	TGCGCCAGCAGCTTGGCCCCGGCGAATGAGCAGTTCTTC	CASSLAPANEQFF
TRBJ2-7	.	.	TRBV4-1	TGCGCCAGCAGCCAAGCAGTGACACTCAAGGGGGAGCAGTACTTC	CASSQAVTLKGEQYF
TRBJ2-5	.	.	TRBV11-2	TGTGCCAGCAGCCAGGAGTCGGAGACCCAGTACTTC	CASSQESETQYF
TRBJ2-2	.	.	TRBV27	TGTGCCAGCAGTCTCCCCGGGGGGCAGCCCCGGGAGCTGTTTTTT	CASSLPGGQPRELFF
TRBJ2-2	.	.	TRBV11-2	TGTGCCAGCAGCTTGCGGAGGGTGGACACCGGGGAGCTGTTTTTT	CASSLRRVDTGELFF
TRBJ1-2	.	.	TRBV4-1	TGCGCCAGCAGCCAAGATGCTAAGTGGAGATATGGCTACACCTTC	CASSQDAKWRYGYTF
TRBJ2-7	.	medium-sized	TRBV27	TGTGCCAGCAGGCCTTGGACAGCTTCCTTCTACGAGCAGTACTTC	CASRPWTASFYEQYF
TRBJ2-5	TRBD1	.	TRBV5-1	TGCGCCAGCAGCTTGACAGGGGTGGAGACCCAGTACTTC	CASSLTGVETQYF
TRBJ2-3	TRBD2	.	TRBV7-3	TGTGCCAGCAGCTTAATGGGACTAGCGGGGCGATACACAGATACGCAGTATTTT	CASSLMGLAGRYTDTQYF
TRBJ1-5	TRBD1	.	TRBV6-5	TGTGCCAGCAGGAAAACAGGGGGGGTCGGCAATCAGCCCCAGCATTTT	CASRKTGGVGNQPQHF
TRBJ2-7	.	many	TRBV20-1	TGCAGTGCTACCAATAGCGCCCGGGCCAGGTACGAGCAGTACTTC	CSATNSARARYEQYF
TRBJ2-5	.	.	TRBV12-3/TRBV12-4	TGTGCCAGCAGTCGGACAGGAGGGGAAGAGACCCAGTACTTC	CASSRTGGEETQYF
TRBJ2-1	.	.	TRBV12-3/TRBV12-4	TGTGCCTGCTATAATGGGGCCCGCTCCTACAATGAGCAGTTCTTC	CACYNGARSYNEQFF
TRBJ2-7	.	.	TRBV12-3/TRBV12-4	TGTGCCAGCAGTTGGGGCAACTCCTACGAGCAGTACTTC	CASSWGNSYEQYF
TRBJ2-5	.	many	TRBV6-2/TRBV6-3	TGTGCCAGCAGTTTGAGGAGGGAGACCCAGTACTTC	CASSLRRETQYF
TRBJ2-2	.	few	TRBV28	TGTGCCAGCACCCCCCGGTTAGCCGGGGAGCTGTTTTTT	CASTPRLAGELFF
TRBJ2-7	.	many	TRBV12-3/TRBV12-4	TGTGCCAGCAGTTTTGTACCCTACGAGCAGTACTTC	CASSFVPYEQYF
TRBJ2-5	.	.	TRBV7-2	TGTGCCAGCAGCCCCTATGCTGAGACCCAGTACTTC	CASSPYAETQYF
TRBJ2-1	.	.	TRBV24-1	TGTGCCACCAGTGATTCCTCTAGGTATGAGCAGTTCTTC	CATSDSSRYEQFF
TRBJ2-5	.	few	TRBV9	TGTGCCAGCAGCGTAGGATCCCTCGAGGAGACCCAGTACTTC	CASSVGSLEETQYF
TRBJ2-1	.	few	TRBV11-2	TGTGCCAGCAGCCCCACAGGTAATGAGCAGTTCTTC	CASSPTGNEQFF
TRBJ1-2	.	many	TRBV7-9	TGTGCCAGCAGCGAAGATAGCCGCAACACCTTC	CASSEDSRNTF
TRBJ2-3	.	many	TRBV6-2/TRBV6-3	TGTGCCAGCAGTTACTCGACGGAGACTATTAGAGATACGCAGTATTTT	CASSYSTETIRDTQYF
TRBJ2-5	.	many	TRBV20-1	TGCAGTGCTAAGGGACGTGGCACGGGGGAGACCCAGTACTTC	CSAKGRGTGETQYF
TRBJ1-6	.	.	TRBV6-5	TGTGCCAGCAGTTACTTCGGGGACAATTCACCCCTCCACTTT	CASSYFGDNSPLHF
TRBJ1-2	.	few	TRBV9	TGTGCCAGCAGCGTAGCCACCAGCAGTCGCTACACCTTC	CASSVATSSRYTF
TRBJ2-7	TRBD2	medium-sized	TRBV7-9	TGTGCCAGCAGCGCCTCCGGGACTAGCGACACCGAGCAGTACTTC	CASSASGTSDTEQYF
TRBJ1-1	.	few	TRBV21-1	TGTGCCAGCAGCTCTCAAAGTGACAGGGGAAACACTGAAGCTTTCTTT	CASSSQSDRGNTEAFF
TRBJ2-7	.	medium-sized	TRBV29-1	TGCAGCTCCACTCCAGGGCACTACGAGCAGTACTTC	CSSTPGHYEQYF
TRBJ2-7	.	.	TRBV11-2	TGTGCCAGCAGCTTAGGGCCGGCAGTCGGCGAGCAGTACTTC	CASSLGPAVGEQYF
TRBJ2-2	.	.	TRBV20-1	TGCAGTGGGCGCCGGACCCCGAACACCGGGGAGCTGTTTTTT	CSGRRTPNTGELFF
TRBJ2-2	.	.	TRBV20-1	TGCAGTGCTAGAGATCCGGGGCCTAACACCGGGGAGCTGTTTTTT	CSARDPGPNTGELFF
TRBJ1-1	.	.	TRBV6-5	TGTGCCAGCAGTTACAGAGGGGGGCTGGACACTGAAGCTTCCTTT	CASSYRGGLDTEASF
TRBJ1-6	.	.	TRBV12-3/TRBV12-4	TGTGCCAGCAGTTCGGACCCCCCGACTGAGGATTCACCCCTCCACTTT	CASSSDPPTEDSPLHF
TRBJ2-1	TRBD1	.	TRBV29-1	TGCAGCGGACAGGGTCCGGGTGAGCAGTTCTTC	CSGQGPGEQFF
TRBJ2-7	TRBD2	.	TRBV20-1	TGCAGTGCTAGAAGCGCGGGAGCCGGCTACGAGCAGTACTTC	CSARSAGAGYEQYF
TRBJ1-1	.	.	TRBV14	TGTGCCAGCAGCCCCTTCCCAGGTGAAGCTTTCTTT	CASSPFPGEAFF
TRBJ1-3	TRBD1	.	TRBV10-2	TGCGCCAGCAGTGAGTTCAGGGGGCCCACGGACACCATATATTTT	CASSEFRGPTDTIYF
TRBJ2-7	.	few	TRBV30	TGTGCCTGGACTAGACAGCCCACGAAAGGACCTCCCTACGAGCAGTACTTC	CAWTRQPTKGPPYEQYF
TRBJ1-2	.	once	TRBV24-1	TGTGCCACCAGTGATTACGGCAGGACCTATGGCTACACCTTC	CATSDYGRTYGYTF
TRBJ2-3	.	few	TRBV29-1	TGCAGCGTTCGCGGGCAAGATACGCAGTATTTT	CSVRGQDTQYF
TRBJ2-7	TRBD2	.	TRBV9	TGTGCCAGCAGCCCCCATAACTCGGGGGGTACTAGGTACGAGCAGTACTTC	CASSPHNSGGTRYEQYF
TRBJ1-1	.	medium-sized	TRBV4-2	TGTGCCAGCAGCCAAGATGGGCAGGGGAACACTGAAGCTTTCTTT	CASSQDGQGNTEAFF